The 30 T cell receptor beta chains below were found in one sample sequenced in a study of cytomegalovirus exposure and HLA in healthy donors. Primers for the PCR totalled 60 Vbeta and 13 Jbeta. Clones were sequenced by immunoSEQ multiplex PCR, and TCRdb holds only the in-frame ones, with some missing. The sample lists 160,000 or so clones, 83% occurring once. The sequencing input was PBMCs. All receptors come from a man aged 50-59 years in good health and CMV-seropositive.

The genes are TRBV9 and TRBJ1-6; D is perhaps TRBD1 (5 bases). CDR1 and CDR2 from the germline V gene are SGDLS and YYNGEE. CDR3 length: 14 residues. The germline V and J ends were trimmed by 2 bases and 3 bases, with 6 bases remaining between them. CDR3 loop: CASSVDSYNSPLHF. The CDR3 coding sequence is TGTGCCAGCAGCGTCGACAGCTATAATTCACCCCTCCACTTT.

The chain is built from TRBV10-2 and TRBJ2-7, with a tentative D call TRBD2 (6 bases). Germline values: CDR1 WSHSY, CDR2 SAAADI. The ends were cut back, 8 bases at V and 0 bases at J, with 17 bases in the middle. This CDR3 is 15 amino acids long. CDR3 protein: CASSNRDLRSYEQYF. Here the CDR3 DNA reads TGCGCCAGCTCCAACCGGGACTTACGCTCCTACGAGCAGTACTTC.

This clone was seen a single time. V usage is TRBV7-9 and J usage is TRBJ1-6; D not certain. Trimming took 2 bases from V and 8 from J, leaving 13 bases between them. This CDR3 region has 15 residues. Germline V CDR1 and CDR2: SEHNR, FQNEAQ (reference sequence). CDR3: CASSLTSNGDSPLHF. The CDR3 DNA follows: TGTGCCAGCAGCTTAACATCAAACGGGGATTCACCCCTCCACTTT.

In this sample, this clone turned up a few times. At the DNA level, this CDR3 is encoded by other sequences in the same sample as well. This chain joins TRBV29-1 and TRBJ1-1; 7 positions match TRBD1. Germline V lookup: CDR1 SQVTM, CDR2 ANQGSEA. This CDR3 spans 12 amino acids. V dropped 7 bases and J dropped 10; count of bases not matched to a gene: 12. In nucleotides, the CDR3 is TGCAGCGCCGTACAGGGGAAGGATGGAGCTTTCTTT. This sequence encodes CSAVQGKDGAFF.

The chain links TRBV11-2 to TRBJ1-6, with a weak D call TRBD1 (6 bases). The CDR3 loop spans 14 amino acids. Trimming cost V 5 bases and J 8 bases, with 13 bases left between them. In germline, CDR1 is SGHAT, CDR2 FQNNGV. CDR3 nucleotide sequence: TGTGCCAGCAGCCCCCGGGGGGGCGATTCACCCCTCCACTTT. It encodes CASSPRGGDSPLHF.

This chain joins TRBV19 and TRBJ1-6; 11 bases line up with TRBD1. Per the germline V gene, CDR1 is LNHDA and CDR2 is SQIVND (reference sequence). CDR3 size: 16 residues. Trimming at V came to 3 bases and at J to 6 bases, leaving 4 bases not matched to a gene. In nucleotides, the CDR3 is TGTGCCAGTAGTATTGGGACAGGGGGTAGTAATTCACCCCTCCACTTT. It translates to CASSIGTGGSNSPLHF. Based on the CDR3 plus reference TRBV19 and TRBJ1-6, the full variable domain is DGGITQSPKYLFRKEGQNVTLSCEQNLNHDAMYWYRQDPGQGLRLIYYSQIVNDFQKGDIAEGYSVSREKKESFPLTVTSAQKNPTAFYLCASSIGTGGSNSPLHFGNGTRLTVT.

CDR3 amino acids: CASSQEAQARFYEQYF. The CDR3 region has the DNA TGTGCCAGCAGCCAAGAGGCGCAGGCTCGCTTCTACGAGCAGTACTTC. V gene TRBV4-2 combines with J gene TRBJ2-7, with D hard to call. Trimming cost V 0 bases and J 3 bases, with 15 bases left between them. Germline assignment: CDR1 LGHNA and CDR2 YNFKEQ. The CDR3 length is 16 residues.

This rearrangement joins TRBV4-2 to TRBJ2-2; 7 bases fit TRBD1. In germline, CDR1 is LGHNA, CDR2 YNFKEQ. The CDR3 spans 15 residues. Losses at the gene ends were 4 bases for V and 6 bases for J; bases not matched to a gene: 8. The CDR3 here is CASSPRDSGAGELFF. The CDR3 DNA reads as TGTGCCAGCAGCCCGAGGGACAGTGGCGCCGGGGAGCTGTTTTTT.

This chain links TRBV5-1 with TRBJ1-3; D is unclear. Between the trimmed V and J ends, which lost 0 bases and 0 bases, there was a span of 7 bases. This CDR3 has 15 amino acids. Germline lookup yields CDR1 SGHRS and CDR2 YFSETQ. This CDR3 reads CASSLDSYSGNTIYF. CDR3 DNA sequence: TGCGCCAGCAGCTTGGACAGTTACTCTGGAAACACCATATATTTT.

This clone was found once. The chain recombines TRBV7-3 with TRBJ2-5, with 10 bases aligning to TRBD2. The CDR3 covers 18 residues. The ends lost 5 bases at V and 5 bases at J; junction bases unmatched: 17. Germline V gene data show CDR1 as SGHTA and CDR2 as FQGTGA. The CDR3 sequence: CASSPGVLAGASRETQYF. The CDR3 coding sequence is TGTGCCAGCAGCCCCGGGGTCCTAGCGGGAGCGTCGAGGGAGACCCAGTACTTC.

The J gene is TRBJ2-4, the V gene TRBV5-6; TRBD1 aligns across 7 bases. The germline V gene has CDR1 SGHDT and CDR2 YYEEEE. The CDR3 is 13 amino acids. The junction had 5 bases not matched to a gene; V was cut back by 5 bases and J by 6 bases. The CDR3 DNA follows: TGTGCCAGCAGTACAGGGGTTGGAAACATTCAGTACTTC. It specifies CASSTGVGNIQYF.

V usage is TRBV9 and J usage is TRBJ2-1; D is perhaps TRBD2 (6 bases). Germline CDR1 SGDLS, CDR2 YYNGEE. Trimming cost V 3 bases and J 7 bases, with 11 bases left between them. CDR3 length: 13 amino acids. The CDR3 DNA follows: TGTGCCAGCAGCGGGCGTCGGGGGAATGAGCAGTTCTTC. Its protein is CASSGRRGNEQFF.

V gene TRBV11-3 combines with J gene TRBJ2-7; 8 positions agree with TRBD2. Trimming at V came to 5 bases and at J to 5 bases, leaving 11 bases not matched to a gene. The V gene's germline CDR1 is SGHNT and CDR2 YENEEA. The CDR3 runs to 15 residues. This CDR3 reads CASSPSGLGVHEQYF. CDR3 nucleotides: TGTGCCAGCAGCCCTTCGGGACTAGGGGTCCACGAGCAGTACTTC.

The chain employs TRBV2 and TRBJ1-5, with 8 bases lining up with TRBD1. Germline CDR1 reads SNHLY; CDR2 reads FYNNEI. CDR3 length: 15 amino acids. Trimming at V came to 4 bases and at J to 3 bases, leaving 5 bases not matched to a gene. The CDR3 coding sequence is TGTGCCAGCAGTGCTGACAGGGGTAACAATCAGCCCCAGCATTTT. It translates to CASSADRGNNQPQHF.

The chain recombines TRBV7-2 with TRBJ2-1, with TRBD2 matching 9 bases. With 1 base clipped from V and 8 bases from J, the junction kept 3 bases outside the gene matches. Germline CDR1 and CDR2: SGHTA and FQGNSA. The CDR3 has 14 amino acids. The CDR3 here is CASSLGAGGYEQFF. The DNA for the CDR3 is TGTGCCAGCAGCTTAGGGGCGGGAGGGTATGAGCAGTTCTTC.

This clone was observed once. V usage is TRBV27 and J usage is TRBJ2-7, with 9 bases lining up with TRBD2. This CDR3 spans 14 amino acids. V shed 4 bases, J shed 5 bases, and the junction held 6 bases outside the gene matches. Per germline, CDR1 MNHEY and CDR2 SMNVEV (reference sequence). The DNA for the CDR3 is TGTGCCAGCAGTTCGGGTAGCGGGGGTCACGAGCAGTACTTC. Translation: CASSSGSGGHEQYF.

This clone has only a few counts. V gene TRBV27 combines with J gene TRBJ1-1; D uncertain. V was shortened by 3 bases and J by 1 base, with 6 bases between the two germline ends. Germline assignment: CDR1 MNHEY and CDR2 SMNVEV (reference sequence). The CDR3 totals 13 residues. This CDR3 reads CASSLRQNTEAFF. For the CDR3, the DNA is TGTGCCAGCAGTTTGCGGCAGAACACTGAAGCTTTCTTT.

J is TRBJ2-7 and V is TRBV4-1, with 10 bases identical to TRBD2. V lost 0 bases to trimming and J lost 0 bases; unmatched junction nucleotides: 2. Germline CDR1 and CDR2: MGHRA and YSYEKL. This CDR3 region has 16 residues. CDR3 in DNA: TGCGCCAGCAGCCAAGACGTAGCGGGAGGCTCCTACGAGCAGTACTTC. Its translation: CASSQDVAGGSYEQYF.

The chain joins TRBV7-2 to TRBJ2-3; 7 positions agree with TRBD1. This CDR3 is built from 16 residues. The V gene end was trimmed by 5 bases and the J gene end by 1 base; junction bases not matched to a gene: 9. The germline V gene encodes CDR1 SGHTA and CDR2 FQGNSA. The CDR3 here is CASSQNRDSRTDTQYF. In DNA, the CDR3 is TGTGCCAGCAGCCAGAACCGGGACAGCCGCACAGATACGCAGTATTTT.

CDR3 sequence reads: CASSSTGSGQFF. The CDR3 DNA is TGTGCCAGCAGCTCTACAGGCTCTGGGCAGTTCTTC. The chain carries TRBV5-6 and TRBJ2-1; D perhaps matches TRBD1 (5 bases). Germline V gene sequence: CDR1 SGHDT, CDR2 YYEEEE. The germline V and J ends were trimmed by 3 bases and 12 bases, with 13 bases remaining between them. The CDR3 has 12 residues.

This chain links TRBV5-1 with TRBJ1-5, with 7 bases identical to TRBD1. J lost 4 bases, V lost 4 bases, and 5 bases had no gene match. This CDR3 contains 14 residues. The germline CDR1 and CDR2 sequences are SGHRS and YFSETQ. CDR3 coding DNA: TGCGCCAGCAGCACATCAGGGGGGAATCAGCCCCAGCATTTT. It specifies CASSTSGGNQPQHF. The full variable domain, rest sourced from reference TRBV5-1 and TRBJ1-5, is KAGVTQTPRYLIKTRGQQVTLSCSPISGHRSVSWYQQTPGQGLQFLFEYFSETQRNKGNFPGRFSGRQFSNSRSEMNVSTLELGDSALYLCASSTSGGNQPQHFGDGTRLSIL.

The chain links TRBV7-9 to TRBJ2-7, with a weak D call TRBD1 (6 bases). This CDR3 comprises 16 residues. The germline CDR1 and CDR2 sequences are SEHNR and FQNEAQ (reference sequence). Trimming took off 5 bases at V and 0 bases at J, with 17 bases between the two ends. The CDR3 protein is CASSLQRDRTSYEQYF. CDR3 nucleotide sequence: TGTGCCAGCAGCCTACAACGTGACAGGACCTCCTACGAGCAGTACTTC. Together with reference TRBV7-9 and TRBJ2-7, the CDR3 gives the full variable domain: DTGVSQNPRHKITKRGQNVTFRCDPISEHNRLYWYRQTLGQGPEFLTYFQNEAQLEKSRLLSDRFSAERPKGSFSTLEIQRTEQGDSAMYLCASSLQRDRTSYEQYFGPGTRLTVT.

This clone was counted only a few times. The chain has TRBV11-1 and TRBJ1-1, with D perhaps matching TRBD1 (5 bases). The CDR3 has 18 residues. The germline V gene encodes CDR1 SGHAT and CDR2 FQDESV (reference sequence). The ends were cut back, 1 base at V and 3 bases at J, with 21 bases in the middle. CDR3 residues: CASSLEHPGPSRDTEAFF. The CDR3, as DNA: TGTGCCAGCAGCTTAGAACACCCAGGGCCCTCGAGAGACACTGAAGCTTTCTTT.

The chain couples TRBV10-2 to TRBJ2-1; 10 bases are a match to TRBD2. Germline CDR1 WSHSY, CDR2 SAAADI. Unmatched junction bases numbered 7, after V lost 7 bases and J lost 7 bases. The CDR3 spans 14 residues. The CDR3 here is CASNQAGGTNEQFF. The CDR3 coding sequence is TGCGCCAGCAACCAAGCGGGAGGGACTAATGAGCAGTTCTTC.

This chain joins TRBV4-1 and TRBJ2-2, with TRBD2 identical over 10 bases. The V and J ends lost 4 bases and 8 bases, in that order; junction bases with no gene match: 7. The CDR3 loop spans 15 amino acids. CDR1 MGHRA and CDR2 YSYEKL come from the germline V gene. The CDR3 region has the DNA TGCGCCAGCAGCCCAGGAGCGGGGGGGTCTGGGGAGCTGTTTTTT. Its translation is CASSPGAGGSGELFF.

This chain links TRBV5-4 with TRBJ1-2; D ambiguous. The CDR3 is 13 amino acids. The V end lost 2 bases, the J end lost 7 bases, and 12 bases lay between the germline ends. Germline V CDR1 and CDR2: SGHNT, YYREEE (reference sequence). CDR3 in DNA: TGTGCCAGCAGCTTTCCGGGAGGGAGTGGCTACACCTTC. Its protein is CASSFPGGSGYTF. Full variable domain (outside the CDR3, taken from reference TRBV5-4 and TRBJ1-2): ETGVTQSPTHLIKTRGQQVTLRCSSQSGHNTVSWYQQALGQGPQFIFQYYREEENGRGNFPPRFSGLQFPNYSSELNVNALELDDSALYLCASSFPGGSGYTFGSGTRLTVV.

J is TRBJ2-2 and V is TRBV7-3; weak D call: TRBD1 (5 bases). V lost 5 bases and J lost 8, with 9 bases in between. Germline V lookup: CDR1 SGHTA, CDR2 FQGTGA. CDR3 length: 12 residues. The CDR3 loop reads CASSPRAGELFF. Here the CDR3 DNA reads TGTGCCAGCAGCCCCAGGGCGGGGGAGCTGTTTTTT.

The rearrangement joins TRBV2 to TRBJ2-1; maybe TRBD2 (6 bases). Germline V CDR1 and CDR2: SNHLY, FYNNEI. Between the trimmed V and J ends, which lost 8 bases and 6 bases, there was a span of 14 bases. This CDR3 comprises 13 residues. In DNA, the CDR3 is TGTGCCAGCGTACCGGGACTCCCCAATGAGCAGTTCTTC. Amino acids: CASVPGLPNEQFF. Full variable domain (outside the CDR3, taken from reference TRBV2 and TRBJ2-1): EPEVTQTPSHQVTQMGQEVILRCVPISNHLYFYWYRQILGQKVEFLVSFYNNEISEKSEIFDDQFSVERPDGSNFTLKIRSTKLEDSAMYFCASVPGLPNEQFFGPGTRLTVL.

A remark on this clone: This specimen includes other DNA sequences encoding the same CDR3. The CDR3 nucleotides read TGTGCCAGCAGCTTACCAGGGGGAACTGAAGCTTTCTTT. This codes for CASSLPGGTEAFF. The chain employs TRBV7-9 and TRBJ1-1, with TRBD1 matching 7 bases. Per germline, CDR1 SEHNR and CDR2 FQNEAQ (reference sequence). The CDR3 spans 13 residues. The V gene end was trimmed by 2 bases and the J gene end by 5 bases; junction bases not matched to a gene: 2.

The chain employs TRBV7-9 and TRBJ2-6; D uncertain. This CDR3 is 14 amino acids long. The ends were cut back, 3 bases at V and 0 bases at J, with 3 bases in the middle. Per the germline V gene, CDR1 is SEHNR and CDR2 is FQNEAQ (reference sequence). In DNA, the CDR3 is TGTGCCAGCAGCTTCTACTCTGGGGCCAACGTCCTGACTTTC. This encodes CASSFYSGANVLTF.